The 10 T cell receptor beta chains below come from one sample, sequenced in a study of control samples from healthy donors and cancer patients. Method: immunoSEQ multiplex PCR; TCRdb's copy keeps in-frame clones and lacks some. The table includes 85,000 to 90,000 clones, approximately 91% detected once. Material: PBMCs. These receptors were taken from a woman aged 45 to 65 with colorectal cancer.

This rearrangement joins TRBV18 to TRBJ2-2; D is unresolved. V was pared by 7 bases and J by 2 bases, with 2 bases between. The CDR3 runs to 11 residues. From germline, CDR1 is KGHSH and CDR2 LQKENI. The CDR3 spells CASYNTGELFF. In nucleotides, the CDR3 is TGTGCCAGCTATAACACCGGGGAGCTGTTTTTT.

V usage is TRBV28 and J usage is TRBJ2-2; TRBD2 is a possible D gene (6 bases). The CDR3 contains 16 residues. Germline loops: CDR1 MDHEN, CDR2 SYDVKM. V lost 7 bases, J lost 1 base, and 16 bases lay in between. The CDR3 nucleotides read TGTGCCAGCACCTCCACCCGGGACTGGAACACCGGGGAGCTGTTTTTT. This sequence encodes CASTSTRDWNTGELFF.

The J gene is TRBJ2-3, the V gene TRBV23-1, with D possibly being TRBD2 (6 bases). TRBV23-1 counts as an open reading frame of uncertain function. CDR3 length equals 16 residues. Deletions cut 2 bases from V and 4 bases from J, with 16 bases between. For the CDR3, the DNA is TGCGCCAGCAGTCAAGTCCCCGGCGGGGTCGCAGATACGCAGTATTTT. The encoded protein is CASSQVPGGVADTQYF.

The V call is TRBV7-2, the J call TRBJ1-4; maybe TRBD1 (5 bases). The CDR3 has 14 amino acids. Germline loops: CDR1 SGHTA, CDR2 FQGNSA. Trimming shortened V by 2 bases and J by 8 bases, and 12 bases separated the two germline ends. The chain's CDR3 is CASSLSRVGEKLFF. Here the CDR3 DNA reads TGTGCCAGCAGCTTAAGCAGGGTGGGGGAAAAACTGTTTTTT.

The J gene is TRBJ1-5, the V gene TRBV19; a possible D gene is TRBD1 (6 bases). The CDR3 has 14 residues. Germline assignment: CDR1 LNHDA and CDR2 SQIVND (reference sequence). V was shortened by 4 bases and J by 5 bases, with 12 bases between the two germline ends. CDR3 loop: CASSNTGSDQPQHF. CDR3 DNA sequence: TGTGCCAGTAGTAATACAGGGTCTGATCAGCCCCAGCATTTT. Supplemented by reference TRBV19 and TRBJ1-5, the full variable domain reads DGGITQSPKYLFRKEGQNVTLSCEQNLNHDAMYWYRQDPGQGLRLIYYSQIVNDFQKGDIAEGYSVSREKKESFPLTVTSAQKNPTAFYLCASSNTGSDQPQHFGDGTRLSIL.

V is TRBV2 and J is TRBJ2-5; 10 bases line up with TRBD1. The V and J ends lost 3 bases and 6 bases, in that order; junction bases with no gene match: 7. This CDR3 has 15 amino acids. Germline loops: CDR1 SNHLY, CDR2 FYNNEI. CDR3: CASSDGTGERKTQYF. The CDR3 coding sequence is TGTGCCAGCAGTGACGGGACAGGGGAGAGGAAGACCCAGTACTTC.

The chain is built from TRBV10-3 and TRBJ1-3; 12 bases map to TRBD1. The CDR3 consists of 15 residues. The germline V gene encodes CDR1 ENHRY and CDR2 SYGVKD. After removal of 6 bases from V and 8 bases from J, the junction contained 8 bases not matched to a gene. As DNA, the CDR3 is TGTGCCATCAGCGGGACAGGGGGCGTTGGGGACACCATATATTTT. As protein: CAISGTGGVGDTIYF.

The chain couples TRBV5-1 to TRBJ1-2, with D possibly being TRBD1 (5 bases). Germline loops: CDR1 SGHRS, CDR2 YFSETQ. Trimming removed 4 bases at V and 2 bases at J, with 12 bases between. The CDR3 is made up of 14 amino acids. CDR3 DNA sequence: TGCGCCAGCAGCGAGGGGCAGCTCAACTATGGCTACACCTTC. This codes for CASSEGQLNYGYTF.

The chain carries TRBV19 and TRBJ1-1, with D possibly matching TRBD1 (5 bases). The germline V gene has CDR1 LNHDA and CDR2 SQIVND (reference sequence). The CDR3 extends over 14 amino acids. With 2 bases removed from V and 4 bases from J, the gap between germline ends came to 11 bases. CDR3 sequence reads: CASSINPGFTEAFF. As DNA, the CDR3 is TGTGCCAGTAGTATAAATCCAGGGTTCACTGAAGCTTTCTTT. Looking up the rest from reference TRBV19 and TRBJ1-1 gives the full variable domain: DGGITQSPKYLFRKEGQNVTLSCEQNLNHDAMYWYRQDPGQGLRLIYYSQIVNDFQKGDIAEGYSVSREKKESFPLTVTSAQKNPTAFYLCASSINPGFTEAFFGQGTRLTVV.

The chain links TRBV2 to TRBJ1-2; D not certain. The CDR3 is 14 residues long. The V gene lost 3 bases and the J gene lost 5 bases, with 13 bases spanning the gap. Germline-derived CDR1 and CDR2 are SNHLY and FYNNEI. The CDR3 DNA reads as TGTGCCAGCAGTGAGGGTCCCGACCCATATGGCTACACCTTC. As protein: CASSEGPDPYGYTF.